These 3 T cell receptor beta chains were sequenced from one sample in a study of T cell responses to AZD1222 COVID-19 vaccine. The repertoire was sequenced with immunoSEQ multiplex PCR; TCRdb's copy has only in-frame clones and lacks some. The sample yields roughly 140,000 clones, 90% seen once. Sequencing used peripheral blood, obtained 28 days after the second AZD1222 dose. All receptors come from an adult who received the AZD1222 COVID-19 vaccine.

V and J are TRBV29-1 and TRBJ1-5; weak D call: TRBD1 (6 bases). The CDR3 has 13 amino acids. Germline loops: CDR1 SQVTM, CDR2 ANQGSEA. The V gene lost 7 bases and the J gene lost 6 bases, with 16 bases spanning the gap. CDR3 in amino acids: CSGTRGPGQPQHF. CDR3 coding DNA: TGCAGCGGTACCAGGGGTCCCGGTCAGCCCCAGCATTTT. Full variable domain (remainder filled in from reference TRBV29-1 and TRBJ1-5): SAVISQKPSRDICQRGTSLTIQCQVDSQVTMMFWYRQQPGQSLTLIATANQGSEATYESGFVIDKFPISRPNLTFSTLTVSNMSPEDSSIYLCSGTRGPGQPQHFGDGTRLSIL.

The chain joins TRBV18 to TRBJ2-2; D unresolved. Germline V gene sequence: CDR1 KGHSH, CDR2 LQKENI. The CDR3 is 13 residues long. V lost 3 bases and J lost 5, with 7 bases in between. CDR3 sequence reads: CASSPDRTGELFF. CDR3 DNA sequence: TGTGCCAGCTCACCCGACCGAACCGGGGAGCTGTTTTTT.

The rearrangement uses TRBV5-6 and TRBJ1-1; 10 bases are shared with TRBD1. The CDR3 runs 15 residues. V lost 4 bases to trimming and J lost 6 bases; unmatched junction nucleotides: 9. Germline lookup yields CDR1 SGHDT and CDR2 YYEEEE. The CDR3 region is CASSRGQGRGAEAFF. CDR3 coding DNA: TGTGCCAGCAGCCGGGGACAGGGGAGAGGGGCTGAAGCTTTCTTT.